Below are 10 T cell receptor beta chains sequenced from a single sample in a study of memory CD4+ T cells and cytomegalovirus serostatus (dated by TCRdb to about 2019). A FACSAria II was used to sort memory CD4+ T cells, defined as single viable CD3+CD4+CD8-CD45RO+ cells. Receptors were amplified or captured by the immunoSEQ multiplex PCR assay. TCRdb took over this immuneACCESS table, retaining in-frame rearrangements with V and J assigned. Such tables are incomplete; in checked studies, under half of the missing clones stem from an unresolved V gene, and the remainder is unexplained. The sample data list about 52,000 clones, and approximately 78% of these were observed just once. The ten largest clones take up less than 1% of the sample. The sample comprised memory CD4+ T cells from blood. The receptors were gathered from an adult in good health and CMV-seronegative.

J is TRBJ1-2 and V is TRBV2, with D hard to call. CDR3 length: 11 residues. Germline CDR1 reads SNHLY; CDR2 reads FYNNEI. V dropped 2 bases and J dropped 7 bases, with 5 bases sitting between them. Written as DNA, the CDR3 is TGTGCCAGCAGTGAATATGGTGGCTACACCTTC. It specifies CASSEYGGYTF.

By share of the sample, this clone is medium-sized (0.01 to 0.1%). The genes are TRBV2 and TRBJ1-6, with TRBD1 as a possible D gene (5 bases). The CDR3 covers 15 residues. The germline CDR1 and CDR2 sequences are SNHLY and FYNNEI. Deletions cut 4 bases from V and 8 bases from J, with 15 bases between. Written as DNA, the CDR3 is TGTGCCAGCAGTGGAGGAGGCAGGGCCCATTCACCCCTCCACTTT. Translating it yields CASSGGGRAHSPLHF. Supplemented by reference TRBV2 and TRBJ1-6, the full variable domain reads EPEVTQTPSHQVTQMGQEVILRCVPISNHLYFYWYRQILGQKVEFLVSFYNNEISEKSEIFDDQFSVERPDGSNFTLKIRSTKLEDSAMYFCASSGGGRAHSPLHFGNGTRLTVT.

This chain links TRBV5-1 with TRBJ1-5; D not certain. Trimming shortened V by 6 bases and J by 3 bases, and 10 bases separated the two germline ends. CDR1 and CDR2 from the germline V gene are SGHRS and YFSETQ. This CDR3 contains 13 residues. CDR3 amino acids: CASNDDHNQPQHF. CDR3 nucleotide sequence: TGCGCCAGCAATGACGATCACAATCAGCCCCAGCATTTT. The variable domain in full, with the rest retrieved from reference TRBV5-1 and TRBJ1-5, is KAGVTQTPRYLIKTRGQQVTLSCSPISGHRSVSWYQQTPGQGLQFLFEYFSETQRNKGNFPGRFSGRQFSNSRSEMNVSTLELGDSALYLCASNDDHNQPQHFGDGTRLSIL.

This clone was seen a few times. The CDR3 loop reads CASTYGGIVYGYTF. For the CDR3, the DNA is TGTGCCAGCACCTATGGGGGGATAGTCTATGGCTACACCTTC. The chain is built from TRBV6-6 and TRBJ1-2, with D perhaps matching TRBD1 (5 bases). Germline loops: CDR1 MNHNY, CDR2 SVGAGI (reference sequence). Trimming shortened V by 7 bases and J by 4 bases, and 16 bases separated the two germline ends. The CDR3 sequence is 14 residues long.

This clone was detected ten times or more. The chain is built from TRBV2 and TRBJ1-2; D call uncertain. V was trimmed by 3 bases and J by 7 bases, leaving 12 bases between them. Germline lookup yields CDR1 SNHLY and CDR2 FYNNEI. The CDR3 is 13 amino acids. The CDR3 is CASSEGRFGGYTF. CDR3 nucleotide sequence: TGTGCCAGCAGTGAGGGCAGGTTTGGTGGCTACACCTTC.

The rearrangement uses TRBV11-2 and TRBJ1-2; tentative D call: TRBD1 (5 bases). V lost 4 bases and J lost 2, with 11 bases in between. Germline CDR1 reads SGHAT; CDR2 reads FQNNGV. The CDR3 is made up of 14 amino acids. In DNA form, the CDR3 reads TGTGCCAGCAGCTCGGGGGGGGGAAACTATGGCTACACCTTC. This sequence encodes CASSSGGGNYGYTF.

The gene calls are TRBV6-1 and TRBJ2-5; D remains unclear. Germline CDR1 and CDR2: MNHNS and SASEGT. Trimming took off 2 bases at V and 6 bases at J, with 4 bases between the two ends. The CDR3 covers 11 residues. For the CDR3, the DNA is TGTGCCAGCAGTGAATTGCAGACCCAGTACTTC. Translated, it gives CASSELQTQYF.

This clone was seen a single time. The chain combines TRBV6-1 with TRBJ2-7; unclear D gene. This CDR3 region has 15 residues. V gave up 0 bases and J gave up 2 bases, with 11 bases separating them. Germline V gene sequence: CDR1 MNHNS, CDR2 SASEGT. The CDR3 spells CASSEAFPTPYEQYF. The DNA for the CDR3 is TGTGCCAGCAGTGAAGCCTTCCCGACCCCCTACGAGCAGTACTTC.

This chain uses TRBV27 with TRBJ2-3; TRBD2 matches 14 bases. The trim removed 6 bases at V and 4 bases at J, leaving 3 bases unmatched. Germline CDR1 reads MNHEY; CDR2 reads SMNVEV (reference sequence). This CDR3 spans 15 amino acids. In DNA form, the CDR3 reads TGTGCCAGCAGCCTGACTAGCGGGGGGGCAGATACGCAGTATTTT. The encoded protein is CASSLTSGGADTQYF.

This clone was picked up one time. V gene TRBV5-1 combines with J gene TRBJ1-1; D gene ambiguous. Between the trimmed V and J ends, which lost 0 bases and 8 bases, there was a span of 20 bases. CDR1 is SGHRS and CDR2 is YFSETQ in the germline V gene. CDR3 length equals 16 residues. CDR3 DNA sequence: TGCGCCAGCAGCTTGGAGGGAAAGCTGGGTCGAGAGGAAGCTTTCTTT. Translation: CASSLEGKLGREEAFF.